The sequence of this TCR beta chain was determined in a study of cytomegalovirus exposure and HLA in healthy donors. The assay was immunoSEQ multiplex PCR, and TCRdb's table has in-frame clones only and misses some. The sample has under 300,000 clones; roughly 85% are singletons. The CDR3 consists of 14 residues. Per germline, CDR1 LGHNA and CDR2 YNFKEQ. Between the trimmed V and J ends, which lost 4 bases and 5 bases, there was a span of 15 bases. The donors were part of the validation cohort, which consisted of 120 subjects and was separate from the first cohort of under 850 subjects. Regarding the study as a whole: The investigators catalogued 150 to 200 TCR beta chains as cytomegalovirus-associated. Many donors shared some public TCRs, even though most TCR sequences were rare. Specificity of three CMV-associated chains for CMV antigens was verified in vitro.

Turning to this clone: Its antigen is still unknown.

Source material: PBMCs. V and J are TRBV4-2 and TRBJ2-7; D gene ambiguous. This TCR was recovered from a woman between 18 and 29 years old in good health and CMV-seronegative. CDR3: CASSLKESADEQYF. Written as DNA, the CDR3 is TGTGCCAGCAGCCTCAAAGAGTCTGCCGACGAGCAGTACTTC.